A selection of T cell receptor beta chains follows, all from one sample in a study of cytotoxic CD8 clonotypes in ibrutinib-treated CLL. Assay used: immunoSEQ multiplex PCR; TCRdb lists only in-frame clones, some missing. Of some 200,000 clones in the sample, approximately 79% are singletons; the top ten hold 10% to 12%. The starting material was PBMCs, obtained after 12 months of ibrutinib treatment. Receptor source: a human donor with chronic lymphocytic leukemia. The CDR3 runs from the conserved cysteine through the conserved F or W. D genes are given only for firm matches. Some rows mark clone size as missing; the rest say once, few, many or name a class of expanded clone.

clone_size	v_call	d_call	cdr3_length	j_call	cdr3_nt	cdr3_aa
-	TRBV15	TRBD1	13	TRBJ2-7	TGTGCCACCCCAGGGGGCGCGTCCTACGAGCAGTACTTC	CATPGGASYEQYF
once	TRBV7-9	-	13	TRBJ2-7	TGTGCCAGCGGCCGACCTGGGTCCTACGAGCAGTACTTC	CASGRPGSYEQYF
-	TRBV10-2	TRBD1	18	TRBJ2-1	TGCGCCAGCAGTGAAGGGGACAGGGCCCCCACATTCTTCAATGAGCAGTTCTTC	CASSEGDRAPTFFNEQFF
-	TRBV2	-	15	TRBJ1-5	TGTGCCAGCAGGACCGGGTTGGGGAGCAATCAGCCCCAGCATTTT	CASRTGLGSNQPQHF
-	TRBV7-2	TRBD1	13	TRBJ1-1	TGTGCCAGCAGCGCGGCACAGGGGTTTGAAGCTTTCTTT	CASSAAQGFEAFF
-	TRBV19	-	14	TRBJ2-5	TGTGCCAGTAGTCCCCAGGGTGGAAAAGAGACCCAGTACTTC	CASSPQGGKETQYF
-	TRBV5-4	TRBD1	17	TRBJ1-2	TGTGCCAGCAGCTCGGGACAGATGCGGCCGGGGACCTATGGCTACACCTTC	CASSSGQMRPGTYGYTF
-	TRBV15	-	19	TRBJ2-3	TGTGCCACCAGCAGAGATCTACCGGGGGCCTTCAGGGGCACAGATACGCAGTATTTT	CATSRDLPGAFRGTDTQYF
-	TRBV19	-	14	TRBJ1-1	TGTGCCAGTAGTATCCAGACCCAGAACACTGAAGCTTTCTTT	CASSIQTQNTEAFF
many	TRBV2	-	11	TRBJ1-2	TGTGCCAGCAGTGAAGTGTATGGCTACACCTTC	CASSEVYGYTF
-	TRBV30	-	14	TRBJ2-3	TGTGCCTGGGGAGGACGGGGCAACACAGATACGCAGTATTTT	CAWGGRGNTDTQYF
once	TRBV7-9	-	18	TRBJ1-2	TGTGCCAGCAGCGCCCAAACTTTAGCCCGGGGGTTCGGCTATGGCTACACCTTC	CASSAQTLARGFGYGYTF
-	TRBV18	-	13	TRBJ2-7	TGTGCCAGCTCACCAGGGGGCCCCGTTGAGCAGTACTTC	CASSPGGPVEQYF
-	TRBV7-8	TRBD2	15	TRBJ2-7	TGTGCCAGCAGCTTAGCTGGGGGGGGGAACTACGAGCAGTACTTC	CASSLAGGGNYEQYF
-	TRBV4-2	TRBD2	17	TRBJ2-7	TGTGCCAGCAGCCAAGACGGGCGGCTAGCGGGCTCCTACGAGCAGTACTTC	CASSQDGRLAGSYEQYF
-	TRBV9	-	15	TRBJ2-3	TGTGCCAGCAGCGTAGGGAACAGGGTTGGGGATACGCAGTATTTT	CASSVGNRVGDTQYF
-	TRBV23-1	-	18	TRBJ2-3	TGCGCCAGCAGTCAATTCGGAGACAGGCTGGTAGTTACAGATACGCAGTATTTT	CASSQFGDRLVVTDTQYF
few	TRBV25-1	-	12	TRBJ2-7	TGTGCCAGCAGTGATGGACCCTACGAGCAGTACTTC	CASSDGPYEQYF
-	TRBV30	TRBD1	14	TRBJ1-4	TGTGCCTGGAGTGTATCGTCACAGGGGGAAAAACTGTTTTTT	CAWSVSSQGEKLFF
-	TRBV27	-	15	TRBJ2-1	TGTGCCAGCAGTTTCCAAAGCCGGGACACGCGGGAGCAGTTCTTC	CASSFQSRDTREQFF